The 3 T cell receptor beta chains given below trace back to one sample, sequenced in a study of shared clonotypes between healthy human individuals. Profiling relied on immunoSEQ multiplex PCR, and the TCRdb table lists in-frame clones only, not all of them. This sample yields millions of clones, of which about 93% are seen a single time; 1.7% belongs to the top ten. CD8 cells regarded as naive lacked CD45RO, were positively chosen for CCR7, and omitted terminally differentiated effector memory CD45RA+ cells. Input material: naive CD8+ T cells from PBMCs. The receptors were gathered from a man between 18 and 35 years old in good health. Some clones in this sample may be carry-over from other donors' samples.

The rearrangement links TRBV5-6 to TRBJ2-7; the D is unclear. There are 13 residues in the CDR3. CDR1 SGHDT and CDR2 YYEEEE come from the germline V gene. V was shortened by 4 bases and J by 7 bases, with 15 bases between the two germline ends. The chain's CDR3 is CASSPPVSTEQYF. CDR3 coding DNA: TGTGCCAGCAGCCCCCCGGTCTCTACGGAGCAGTACTTC.

This chain connects TRBV10-2 to TRBJ2-1; D tentatively reads TRBD1 or TRBD2 (5 bases each). Germline V gene lookup returns CDR1 WSHSY and CDR2 SAAADI. The V gene lost 10 bases and the J gene lost 6 bases, with 16 bases spanning the gap. The CDR3 covers 13 residues. Here the CDR3 reads CATPGTTINEQFF. DNA of the CDR3: TGCGCCACCCCTGGGACCACAATCAATGAGCAGTTCTTC.

The rearrangement uses TRBV2 and TRBJ2-3; 10 nucleotides agree with TRBD2. The J segment lost 2 bases and the V segment lost 6 bases, leaving 8 bases of the junction unmatched. In germline, CDR1 is SNHLY, CDR2 FYNNEI. This CDR3 is built from 16 residues. Here the CDR3 DNA reads TGTGCCAGCAGAGACGGGACTAGCGAGATCACAGATACGCAGTATTTT. This encodes CASRDGTSEITDTQYF.